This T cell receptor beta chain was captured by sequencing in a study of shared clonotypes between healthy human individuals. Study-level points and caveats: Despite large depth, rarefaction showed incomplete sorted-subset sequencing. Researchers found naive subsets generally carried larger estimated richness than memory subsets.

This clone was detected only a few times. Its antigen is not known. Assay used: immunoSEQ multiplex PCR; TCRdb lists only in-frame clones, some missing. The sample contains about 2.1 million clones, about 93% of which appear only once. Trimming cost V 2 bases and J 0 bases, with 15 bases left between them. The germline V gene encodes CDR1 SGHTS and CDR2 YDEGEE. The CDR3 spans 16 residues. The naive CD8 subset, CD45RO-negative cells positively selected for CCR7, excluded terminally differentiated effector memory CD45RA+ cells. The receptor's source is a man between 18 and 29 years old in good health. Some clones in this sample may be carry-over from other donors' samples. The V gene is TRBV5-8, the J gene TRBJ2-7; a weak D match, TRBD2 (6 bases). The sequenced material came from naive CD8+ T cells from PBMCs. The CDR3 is CASSFLVSGGSYEQYF. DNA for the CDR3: TGTGCCAGCAGCTTTTTGGTGTCCGGGGGCTCCTACGAGCAGTACTTC.